Described below is a single T cell receptor beta chain sequence and its context. The time point here: baseline, week 1 (first vaccination visit). Treatment in this sample: pre-vaccination baseline after standard-of-care therapy. New IDH1-mutant, ATRX-lost WHO grade 3 or 4 astrocytomas occurred in donors. This specimen comes from a study of a mutant IDH1 vaccine in newly diagnosed glioma. Whole-study context: Receipt of radiotherapy, temozolomide, or both preceded the study, and most received both.

The data were produced by immunoSEQ multiplex PCR, yet TCRdb's version contains in-frame clones alone and is incomplete. Of about 92,000 clones in the sample, under 90% were seen once. The V end lost 5 bases, the J end lost 5 bases, and 12 bases lay between the germline ends. The germline V gene encodes CDR1 SGHAT and CDR2 FQNNGV. The CDR3 runs 13 residues. This sample comprised PBMCs, obtained from a glioma patient treated with radiotherapy, temozolomide or both. This chain joins TRBV11-2 and TRBJ2-5; a possible D gene is TRBD2 (6 bases). This sequence originates from a woman aged 50 to 65 with glioma. The CDR3 DNA follows: TGTGCCAGCAGCCCCGGGGGATGGGAGACCCAGTACTTC. Its translation is CASSPGGWETQYF.